Shown below are 32 T cell receptor beta chains from a single sample sequenced in a study of blood T cell repertoires in COVID-19. Sequenced by immunoSEQ multiplex PCR; TCRdb stores in-frame clones only, minus some. The sample contains under 300,000 clones, around four fifths of which appear only once. Sequences were obtained from peripheral blood. The receptors were gathered from an older woman with active or convalescent COVID-19.

The rearrangement uses TRBV29-1 and TRBJ2-2; D is possibly TRBD1 (6 bases). Germline V gives CDR1 SQVTM, CDR2 ANQGSEA. The CDR3 is 14 amino acids. V shed 7 bases and J shed 3 bases, with 15 bases lying between them. CDR3 loop: CSGGQSRDTGELFF. As DNA, the CDR3 is TGCAGCGGTGGACAGTCGAGAGACACCGGGGAGCTGTTTTTT.

V and J are TRBV3-1 (or the pseudogene TRBV3-2) and TRBJ2-5; no firm D call. This CDR3 spans 16 amino acids. Trimming took 2 bases from V and 5 from J, leaving 18 bases between them. Germline CDR1 reads LGHDT; CDR2 reads YNNKEL (reference sequence). In DNA form, the CDR3 reads TGTGCCAGCAGCCAACCGACCATGGTTCTCGGGGAGACCCAGTACTTC. This codes for CASSQPTMVLGETQYF.

The gene calls are TRBV6-6 and TRBJ1-3; 7 bases match TRBD1. There are 16 residues in the CDR3. With 3 bases clipped from V and 3 bases from J, the junction kept 8 bases outside the gene matches. Germline V gene sequence: CDR1 MNHNY, CDR2 SVGAGI (reference sequence). CDR3 residues: CASSYSPQGGGNTIYF. CDR3 DNA sequence: TGTGCCAGCAGTTATTCACCTCAGGGGGGTGGAAACACCATATATTTT.

V is TRBV7-2 and J is TRBJ1-2; 9 bases are a match to TRBD1. Germline lookup yields CDR1 SGHTA and CDR2 FQGNSA. V lost 4 bases, J lost 4 bases, and 7 bases stayed unmatched. This CDR3 comprises 15 residues. This chain's CDR3 is CASSWRTGGVYGYTF. The CDR3 DNA reads TGTGCCAGCAGCTGGAGAACAGGGGGCGTCTATGGCTACACCTTC.

Note on this clone: Different DNA sequences within this sample yield the same CDR3. This chain connects TRBV28 to TRBJ2-3; D ambiguous. Looked up from germline, CDR1 is MDHEN and CDR2 is SYDVKM. The CDR3 is 15 amino acids. Trimming removed 4 bases at V and 2 bases at J, with 13 bases between. CDR3 nucleotides: TGTGCCAGCAGTTCACCCCGCGGTTACACAGATACGCAGTATTTT. It encodes CASSSPRGYTDTQYF. Complete variable domain (other parts from reference TRBV28 and TRBJ2-3): DVKVTQSSRYLVKRTGEKVFLECVQDMDHENMFWYRQDPGLGLRLIYFSYDVKMKEKGDIPEGYSVSREKKERFSLILESASTNQTSMYLCASSSPRGYTDTQYFGPGTRLTVL.

This chain joins TRBV25-1 and TRBJ1-1; weak D call: TRBD1 (6 bases). There are 12 residues in the CDR3. The V end was cut by 3 bases, the J end by 8 bases, with 10 bases between. Germline loops: CDR1 MGHDK, CDR2 SYGVNS. The DNA for the CDR3 is TGTGCCAGCAGTGATTCCGGGACAGAAGCTTTCTTT. It is translated as CASSDSGTEAFF.

This clone has just a few counts. The rearrangement joins TRBV15 to TRBJ1-5, with D possibly matching TRBD1 (5 bases). This CDR3 spans 15 amino acids. Between the trimmed V and J ends, which lost 0 bases and 7 bases, there was a span of 13 bases. Germline CDR1 reads LNHNV; CDR2 reads YYDKDF (reference sequence). The DNA of the CDR3 is TGTGCCACCAGCAGAGACGGCAGGGCCCTCCAGCCCCAGCATTTT. Protein product: CATSRDGRALQPQHF.

As for this clone: Other DNA sequences in the sample encode the same CDR3. The chain recombines TRBV15 with TRBJ2-2; D gene unclear. The germline V and J ends were trimmed by 0 bases and 5 bases, with 7 bases remaining between them. The CDR3 runs to 14 residues. Germline V gene lookup returns CDR1 LNHNV and CDR2 YYDKDF (reference sequence). In DNA form, the CDR3 reads TGTGCCACCAGCAGAGACCGGGTGACCGGGGAGCTGTTTTTT. Protein sequence: CATSRDRVTGELFF.

The CDR3: CASSDSVGEGGYTF. The CDR3 DNA reads TGTGCCAGCAGTGACTCGGTTGGGGAGGGTGGCTACACCTTC. The chain uses TRBV2 and TRBJ1-2; the D is unclear. Per germline, CDR1 SNHLY and CDR2 FYNNEI. This CDR3 is 14 amino acids long. V lost 3 bases to trimming and J lost 7 bases, with 15 bases between them.

This chain connects TRBV7-8 to TRBJ2-1; 7 bases are a match to TRBD1. The CDR3 runs to 15 residues. CDR1 is SGHVS and CDR2 is FQNEAQ in the germline V gene. J was trimmed by 8 bases and V by 6 bases; bases with no gene match: 13. CDR3 protein: CASSIRTGPVDEQFF. The DNA of the CDR3 is TGTGCCAGCAGTATCAGGACAGGCCCGGTCGATGAGCAGTTCTTC.

V gene TRBV29-1 combines with J gene TRBJ1-5; perhaps TRBD1 as D (6 bases). CDR1 and CDR2 from the germline V gene are SQVTM and ANQGSEA. This CDR3 has 14 residues. The germline V and J ends were trimmed by 6 bases and 0 bases, with 12 bases remaining between them. The CDR3 DNA is TGCAGCGTAGCCGGGACAAGTAGCAATCAGCCCCAGCATTTT. Protein sequence: CSVAGTSSNQPQHF.

CDR3 in DNA: TGTGCCAGCAAAAATCCTAGCCGGGATACGCAGTATTTT. This encodes CASKNPSRDTQYF. The chain has TRBV6-5 and TRBJ2-3, with D perhaps TRBD2 (5 bases). The CDR3 sequence is 13 residues long. Germline CDR1 MNHEY, CDR2 SVGAGI. The germline V and J ends were trimmed by 7 bases and 6 bases, with 14 bases remaining between them.

The chain is built from TRBV7-9 and TRBJ2-5; 8 bases line up with TRBD2. Germline-derived CDR1 and CDR2 are SEHNR and FQNEAQ (reference sequence). There are 14 residues in the CDR3. The CDR3 is CASGYVAGKETQYF. The CDR3 bases are TGTGCTAGTGGATACGTAGCGGGAAAGGAGACCCAGTACTTC.

V is TRBV7-2 and J is TRBJ1-1, with D hard to call. The CDR3 runs to 13 residues. Trimming removed 5 bases at V and 1 base at J, with 8 bases between. Germline V gene sequence: CDR1 SGHTA, CDR2 FQGNSA. The CDR3 DNA follows: TGTGCCAGCAGCATACGGGGGAACACTGAAGCTTTCTTT. Amino acids: CASSIRGNTEAFF.

This clone showed up just once. The chain has TRBV6-5 and TRBJ2-5; 7 nucleotides align to TRBD2. From germline, CDR1 is MNHEY and CDR2 SVGAGI. The ends lost 6 bases at V and 5 bases at J; junction bases unmatched: 12. This CDR3 is 15 amino acids long. The CDR3 DNA is TGTGCCAGCAGCCCCACCCCAGAGGGAGGGGAGACCCAGTACTTC. This translates into CASSPTPEGGETQYF.

The V gene is TRBV28, the J gene TRBJ2-4, with D possibly matching TRBD1 (5 bases). Germline CDR1 and CDR2: MDHEN and SYDVKM. The V and J ends lost 6 bases and 3 bases respectively, with 15 bases between them. The CDR3 spans 15 residues. The CDR3 loop is CASSEYFQGKNIQYF. The CDR3 DNA is TGTGCCAGCAGCGAATACTTTCAGGGCAAAAACATTCAGTACTTC.

This clone has only one observation. J is TRBJ2-4 and V is TRBV4-1; 7 positions match TRBD1. The V segment lost 0 bases and the J segment 1 base; nucleotides outside the gene matches: 3. CDR3 length equals 16 residues. Germline CDR1 reads MGHRA; CDR2 reads YSYEKL. The chain's CDR3 is CASSQEVQGAKNIQYF. CDR3 nucleotide sequence: TGCGCCAGCAGCCAAGAAGTACAGGGGGCCAAAAACATTCAGTACTTC.

CDR3 sequence: CASSSGRGNEQYF. The CDR3 DNA reads TGTGCCAGCTCTAGCGGGAGGGGGAACGAGCAGTACTTC. The genes are TRBV6-5 and TRBJ2-7, with 12 bases fitting TRBD2. Trimming at V came to 8 bases and at J to 5 bases, leaving 4 bases not matched to a gene. Germline CDR1 MNHEY, CDR2 SVGAGI. There are 13 residues in the CDR3.

This clone has only a few counts. This rearrangement joins TRBV5-1 to TRBJ2-7; 7 nucleotides match TRBD1. This CDR3 is built from 16 residues. V lost 0 bases, J lost 0 bases, and 6 bases stayed unmatched. Germline CDR1 SGHRS, CDR2 YFSETQ. This CDR3 is CASSLVGTDSSYEQYF. The DNA of the CDR3 is TGCGCCAGCAGCTTGGTGGGGACAGATAGCTCCTACGAGCAGTACTTC.

The gene calls are TRBV18 and TRBJ1-5; no reliable D call. Germline CDR1 KGHSH, CDR2 LQKENI. Trimming left V 5 bases short and J 7 bases short, with 12 bases between. This CDR3 contains 13 residues. The CDR3 coding sequence is TGTGCCAGCTCATCGCAGTATCGACAGCCCCAGCATTTT. The encoded protein is CASSSQYRQPQHF.

V is TRBV7-6 and J is TRBJ2-1, with 7 positions matching TRBD2. With V trimmed by 5 bases and J by 0 bases, 13 bases remained unmatched. The CDR3 contains 18 residues. Germline values: CDR1 SGHVS, CDR2 FNYEAQ. As DNA, the CDR3 is TGTGCCAGCAGCCCGACACCTTGGGGGGGTCGCTCCTACAATGAGCAGTTCTTC. This sequence encodes CASSPTPWGGRSYNEQFF.

The rearrangement links TRBV6-1 to TRBJ1-2; no firm D call. This CDR3 is built from 13 residues. Looked up from germline, CDR1 is MNHNS and CDR2 is SASEGT. V was pared by 0 bases and J by 8 bases, with 10 bases between. DNA for the CDR3: TGTGCCAGCAGTGAAGCGCGGGGTGGCGGCTACACCTTC. It translates to CASSEARGGGYTF.

V and J are TRBV4-2 and TRBJ2-1; 12 bases agree with TRBD2. The V segment lost 2 bases and the J segment 0 bases; nucleotides outside the gene matches: 5. The CDR3 sequence is 18 residues long. Per the germline V gene, CDR1 is LGHNA and CDR2 is YNFKEQ. DNA of the CDR3: TGTGCCAGCAGCCAACTAGCGGGGGGGCTGAGCTCCTACAATGAGCAGTTCTTC. It specifies CASSQLAGGLSSYNEQFF.

The gene calls are TRBV18 and TRBJ1-2; D gene unclear. Germline V gene sequence: CDR1 KGHSH, CDR2 LQKENI. The CDR3 length is 13 residues. V was cut by 3 bases and J by 3 bases, with 8 bases left in between. The CDR3 nucleotides are TGTGCCAGCTCACCCGTAGAAGACTATGGCTACACCTTC. It is translated as CASSPVEDYGYTF.

This clone was detected a few times. V and J are TRBV5-4 and TRBJ2-3, with D possibly matching TRBD2 (7 bases). The CDR3 has 16 residues. Germline CDR1 and CDR2: SGHNT and YYREEE (reference sequence). The ends were cut back, 1 base at V and 4 bases at J, with 16 bases in the middle. CDR3 protein: CASSLPPGRGSDTQYF. CDR3 nucleotide sequence: TGTGCCAGCAGCTTGCCCCCAGGGAGGGGGTCAGATACGCAGTATTTT.

The rearrangement links TRBV6-5 to TRBJ2-7; 8 nucleotides align to TRBD1. Unmatched junction bases numbered 7, after V lost 5 bases and J lost 4 bases. Germline CDR1 and CDR2: MNHEY and SVGAGI. This CDR3 spans 14 amino acids. The CDR3 region has the DNA TGTGCCAGCAGTACAGACAGGGGAGAATACGAGCAGTACGTC. Its translation: CASSTDRGEYEQYV.

The chain carries TRBV7-6 and TRBJ1-4; a weak D match, TRBD1 (6 bases). CDR3 length: 16 residues. Trimming shortened V by 6 bases and J by 4 bases, and 18 bases separated the two germline ends. Germline CDR1 SGHVS, CDR2 FNYEAQ. The CDR3 region is CASSSLGGLNNEKLFF. DNA of the CDR3: TGTGCCAGCAGTTCGCTGGGGGGGCTAAATAATGAAAAACTGTTTTTT.

The chain has TRBV12-3 or TRBV12-4 and TRBJ1-1; weak D call: TRBD1 (5 bases). V lost 7 bases to trimming and J lost 1 base, with 10 bases between them. The CDR3 is 13 residues long. The CDR3 sequence is CASTLDRNTEAFF. CDR3 coding DNA: TGTGCCAGCACCCTAGACAGGAACACTGAAGCTTTCTTT.

This chain uses TRBV11-3 with TRBJ2-1; D unresolved. This CDR3 region has 15 residues. V lost 5 bases and J lost 6, with 17 bases in between. CDR1 and CDR2 (germline): SGHNT, YENEEA. In DNA, the CDR3 is TGTGCCAGCAGCACCCGACGAGGCGGTCCCAATGAGCAGTTCTTC. It codes for CASSTRRGGPNEQFF.

This sequence joins TRBV7-8 and TRBJ2-1, with D maybe TRBD1 (5 bases). V was shortened by 2 bases and J by 12 bases, with 11 bases between the two germline ends. Germline V lookup: CDR1 SGHVS, CDR2 FQNEAQ. This CDR3 comprises 12 residues. DNA for the CDR3: TGTGCCAGCAGCTTAAGTCGCGACAGGCAGTTCTTC. This sequence encodes CASSLSRDRQFF.

This chain joins TRBV4-1 and TRBJ1-3, with TRBD1 matching over 11 bases. The CDR3 loop spans 15 amino acids. Germline CDR1 reads MGHRA; CDR2 reads YSYEKL. J gave up 2 bases and V 5 bases, and 2 bases lay outside the gene matches. CDR3 bases: TGCGCCAGCAGCGAGGGACAGGGGGCTGGAAACACCATATATTTT. This gives the protein CASSEGQGAGNTIYF.

This clone was recorded once. V and J are TRBV5-1 and TRBJ1-6, with no clear D. Trimming removed 4 bases from V and 7 bases from J, with 12 bases in between. The CDR3 spans 14 residues. Germline values: CDR1 SGHRS, CDR2 YFSETQ. DNA of the CDR3: TGCGCCAGCAGCGACGGGGTAGGCAATTCACCCCTCCACTTT. The encoded protein is CASSDGVGNSPLHF.